The present T cell receptor beta chain was sequenced within a study of T cell repertoires in cytomegalovirus infection (dated by TCRdb to about 2019). Some background on the complete study: Peptide stimulations targeted recently identified HLA-C-restricted CMV epitopes, whose presentation resists viral immunomodulation, together with well-studied HLA-B-restricted epitopes. Because public TCR beta signatures pointed to carriage of CMV infection together with the matching HLA type, the HLA type of each donor mattered for the analysis.

The treatment or condition label, read with the paper, signifies: in vitro stimulation with specific CMV peptide epitopes to enrich CMV-specific T cells. The CDR3 sequence holds 16 residues, the cysteine and phenylalanine included. This entry keeps only the CDR3 DNA: 48 bases, framed from base 1. Via the germline V gene, CDR1 is SGHVS and CDR2 FQNEAQ. The germline V end is reduced by 2 bases and the J end by 4 bases; junction bases left unmatched: 9. On the study overall, not on this receptor specifically: Cumulative frequency of public TCR beta family members discriminated carriers of CMV infection plus the relevant HLA type in this cohort and an independent approximately 400-donor cohort. The ex vivo response was dominated by HLA-C-restricted CMV-specific TCR beta clonotypes, which also provided the single most frequent clonotype in two of eight donors.

This clonotype was recorded many times. The antigen it recognizes is unknown. It has no much larger one-base neighbor in the sample; base qualities were not kept. TCRdb records Illumina HiSeq 1500 as the sequencer. The public reads were run again by TCRdb, first through fastp at Q25 and then through MiXCR, and only productive beta chains were kept. Every distinct CDR3 protein forms one entry, paired with its most common genes and DNA. A total of approximately 310,000 distinct CDR3 sequences appear in this sample, 25% of them only once. The ten largest clones represent 13% of the sample. Source: cultured PBMCs, taken from culture after CMV antigen stimulation. This TCR came from a human donor in good health (CMV status not recorded). Some clones in this sample may be carry-over from other donors' samples. This chain joins TRBV7-8 to TRBJ2-7; TRBD1 fits 9 bases in the junction. The CDR3 amino acid sequence is: CASSLRTGTGSYEQYF. The nucleotide sequence is TGTGCCAGCAGCTTAAGAACCGGGACAGGGTCGTACGAGCAGTACTTC.